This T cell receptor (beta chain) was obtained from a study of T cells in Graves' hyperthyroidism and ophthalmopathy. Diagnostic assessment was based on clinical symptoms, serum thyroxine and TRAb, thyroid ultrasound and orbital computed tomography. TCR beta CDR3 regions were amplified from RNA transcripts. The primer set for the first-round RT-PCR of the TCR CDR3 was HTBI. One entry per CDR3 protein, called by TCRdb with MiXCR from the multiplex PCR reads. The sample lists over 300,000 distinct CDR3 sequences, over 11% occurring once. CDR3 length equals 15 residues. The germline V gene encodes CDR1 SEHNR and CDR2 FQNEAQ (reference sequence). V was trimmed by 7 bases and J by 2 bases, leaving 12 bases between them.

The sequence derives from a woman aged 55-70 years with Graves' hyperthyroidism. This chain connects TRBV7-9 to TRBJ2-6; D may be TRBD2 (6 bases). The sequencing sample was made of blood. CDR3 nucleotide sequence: TGTGCCAGCACGAAGGGAGGTACTGGGGCCAACGTCCTGACTTTC. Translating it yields CASTKGGTGANVLTF.